This record covers a single T cell receptor beta chain. Its specificity is not known. Germline V CDR1 and CDR2: SGHRS, YFSETQ. With 4 bases removed from V and 3 bases from J, the gap between germline ends came to 17 bases. This CDR3 comprises 15 residues. Ten immunoSEQ deep assay plates served to sequence unsorted PBMC DNA. Study processing details: ImmunoSEQ supplied junction-only sequences lacking quality scores, so filtering was different. Sequencing used immunoSEQ multiplex PCR; TCRdb keeps in-frame clones, though not all of them. Clone size and the V and J calls come from that table; the DNA yielded D and trimming. Here the sample spans about 480,000 clones, less than 85% being singletons. These data come from a study of shared clonotypes between healthy human individuals. Overall study findings and caveats: Few donors limited the genetic and exposure-history diversity represented.

Sequencing input: PBMCs. The V call is TRBV5-1, the J call TRBJ2-7, with D possibly being TRBD1 or TRBD2 (5 bases each). The source of this sequence is a woman aged 40 to 50 in good health. Some clones in this sample may be carry-over from other donors' samples. The CDR3: CASSLGVGEGYEQYF. The CDR3 region has the DNA TGCGCCAGCAGCCTCGGGGTGGGGGAAGGCTACGAGCAGTACTTC.